The rows below give T cell receptor beta chains drawn from one sample of a study of Ad26.COV2.S vaccination and SARS-CoV-2 variants. Assay used: immunoSEQ multiplex PCR; TCRdb lists only in-frame clones, some missing. The data hold 290,000 or so clones, with more than 75% observed a single time. The material was peripheral blood, obtained in a trial of Ad26.COV2.S vaccine versus placebo. The receptors were sampled from a person aged 18 to 59 who received the Ad26.COV2.S COVID-19 vaccine or a placebo. CDR3s include the opening cysteine and the closing phenylalanine or tryptophan. The order of the fields is V gene, J gene, clone size, D gene, CDR3 DNA, CDR3 protein. The D gene is left open where the match is weak. Clone size is not always given. Where it is, it says once, few, many or a class for expanded clones.

>TRBV2|TRBJ1-5|NA|NA
TGTGCCAGCAGTGAACAGGGCAATCAGCCCCAGCATTTT
CASSEQGNQPQHF
>TRBV9|TRBJ2-2|NA|NA
TGTGCCAGCAGCTCGTACCGGACCCCCGGGGAGCTGTTTTTT
CASSSYRTPGELFF
>TRBV19|TRBJ2-7|NA|TRBD1
TGTGCCAGTAGTGATCAGGGGGCCGACGAGCAGTACTTC
CASSDQGADEQYF
>TRBV6-5|TRBJ2-7|NA|NA
TGTGCCAGCAGTTTACCCGGCTCCTACGAGCAGTACTTC
CASSLPGSYEQYF
>TRBV4-3|TRBJ1-2|NA|NA
TGCGCCAGCAGCCAAGATGGAAGTGGGGGGCTCGTCTATGGCTACACCTTC
CASSQDGSGGLVYGYTF
>TRBV4-1|TRBJ2-2|NA|TRBD2
TGCGCCAGCAGCCAAGGACTGCGGGGGGGGCTGACCGGGGAGCTGTTTTTT
CASSQGLRGGLTGELFF
>TRBV6-5|TRBJ2-1|NA|TRBD1
TGTGCCAGCGGAACTCAGACAGGGTTAAACAATGAGCAGTTCTTC
CASGTQTGLNNEQFF
>TRBV5-6|TRBJ2-7|NA|NA
TGTGCCAGCAGCCCCCGGTGGGGGGCCTCCTACGAGCAGTACTTC
CASSPRWGASYEQYF
>TRBV15|TRBJ1-1|once|NA
TGTGCCACCAGCGGATTAGGGGGGGGCACTGAAGCTTTCTTT
CATSGLGGGTEAFF
>TRBV19|TRBJ1-5|NA|NA
TGTGCCAGTAGTATACAGCTTGGTCAGCCCCAGCATTTT
CASSIQLGQPQHF
>TRBV12-3/TRBV12-4|TRBJ2-1|NA|TRBD2
TGTGCCAGCAGTTTCGGGACTAGGGAGTTCTTC
CASSFGTREFF
>TRBV5-5|TRBJ1-2|NA|NA
TGTGCCAGCAGCTTGGTCCGGGACCTCAACTATGGCTACACCTTC
CASSLVRDLNYGYTF
>TRBV6-5|TRBJ1-1|NA|NA
TGTGCCAGCAGTTCTGGGGGCACTGAAGCTTTCTTT
CASSSGGTEAFF
>TRBV5-1|TRBJ2-7|few|TRBD1
TGCGCCAGCAGCTCACGGACAGGGGGGGATGAGCAGTACTTC
CASSSRTGGDEQYF
>TRBV30|TRBJ2-3|NA|NA
TGTGCCTGGGGATTCTCAGGAGATACGCAGTATTTT
CAWGFSGDTQYF
>TRBV4-1|TRBJ1-1|NA|NA
TGCGCCAGCAGCCAAGAGGGCTTTCGACCTGAAGCTTTCTTT
CASSQEGFRPEAFF
>TRBV2|TRBJ1-1|NA|NA
TGTGCCAGCAGTGAACGCAGGGTGAACACTGAAGCTTTCTTT
CASSERRVNTEAFF
>TRBV5-1|TRBJ1-1|NA|NA
TGCGCCAGCAGCTTTAGGGAGAACACTGAAGCTTTCTTT
CASSFRENTEAFF
>TRBV5-1|TRBJ2-4|few|TRBD1
TGCGCCAGCAGCTTCATAACCGGACAGGGAGGATACCCTCAGTACTTC
CASSFITGQGGYPQYF
>TRBV7-2|TRBJ2-7|NA|TRBD2
TGTGCCAGCAGCTCCCAAGCGGGGGCTTCCTACGAGCAGTACTTC
CASSSQAGASYEQYF
>TRBV19|TRBJ1-3|NA|NA
TGTGCCAGTTTAGGCAGCCTAGGATCCCTCTCTGGAAACACCATATATTTT
CASLGSLGSLSGNTIYF
>TRBV3-1/TRBV3-2|TRBJ2-1|NA|TRBD2
TGTGCCAGCAGCCAGGGACTAGCGGGAGTGGTCAATGAGCAGTTCTTC
CASSQGLAGVVNEQFF
>TRBV18|TRBJ2-5|NA|TRBD1
TGTGCCAGCTCAGCAGGGACAGCCGAGACCCAGTACTTC
CASSAGTAETQYF
>TRBV10-3|TRBJ2-6|NA|NA
TGTGCCATCAGTGAGTCGGGCAGTTCTGGGGCCAACGTCCTGACTTTC
CAISESGSSGANVLTF
>TRBV27|TRBJ2-3|few|TRBD1
TGTGCCAGCAGTCCAAACAGGGGGAACACAGATACGCAGTATTTT
CASSPNRGNTDTQYF
>TRBV6-5|TRBJ1-1|once|TRBD1
TGTGCCAGCAGACAGGGGGCGTTCACTGAAGCTTTCTTT
CASRQGAFTEAFF
>TRBV18|TRBJ2-7|NA|TRBD1
TGTGCCAGCTCGGCCGGGACAGGGGTCTACGAGCAGTACTTC
CASSAGTGVYEQYF
>TRBV2|TRBJ2-1|few|NA
TGTGCCAGCAGTAGGTCAGGGAATGAGCAGTTCTTC
CASSRSGNEQFF
>TRBV18|TRBJ2-3|once|TRBD1
TGTGCCAGCTCAGCCGGGACAGGGCAAAATACGCAGTATTTT
CASSAGTGQNTQYF
>TRBV6-5|TRBJ1-1|NA|NA
TGTGCCAGCAGTACAGGGATCAGCACTGAAGCTTTCTTT
CASSTGISTEAFF
>TRBV15|TRBJ1-2|NA|NA
TGTGCCACCAGCTCCCAGACGGAGGCCAACTTC
CATSSQTEANF
>TRBV5-1|TRBJ1-4|NA|NA
TGCGCCAGCAGCGTGGACAATAGGGAAAAACTGTTTTTT
CASSVDNREKLFF
>TRBV6-6|TRBJ1-5|NA|NA
TGTGCCAGCAGTCCCTCAGCTAAGCCCCAGCATTTT
CASSPSAKPQHF
>TRBV20-1|TRBJ1-1|few|NA
TGCAGTGCCAGCAGGGAAACTGAAGCTTTCTTT
CSASRETEAFF
>TRBV18|TRBJ1-1|NA|NA
TGTGCCAGCTCATTTAGGGAGTCTAACACTGAAGCTTTCTTT
CASSFRESNTEAFF
>TRBV9|TRBJ2-1|NA|TRBD1
TGTGCCAGCAGCCCTCGGACAGGTACCCCATGGAATGAGCAGTTCTTC
CASSPRTGTPWNEQFF
>TRBV11-1|TRBJ2-1|NA|TRBD2
TGTGCCAGCAGCCCCGAGAGCGGGAGTTCACGGAATGAGCAGTTCTTC
CASSPESGSSRNEQFF